This TCR beta chain is drawn from a study of T-cell memory formation after mild COVID-19. Regarding the study as a whole: CD4+ bias marked clones expanding day 15 to 37, unlike balanced contracting clones. Whether second-wave clones peaking at day 37 were SARS-CoV-2 specific went unconfirmed.

Germline V gene lookup returns CDR1 SEHNR and CDR2 FQNEAQ (reference sequence). V lost 1 base, J lost 3 bases, and 3 bases lay in between. The length of the CDR3 is 12 residues. Each CDR3 protein gets one entry after TCRdb re-called the 5' RACE reads with MiXCR. Among more than 75,000 distinct CDR3 sequences listed, nearly 25% were seen once. With respect to this clonotype: Its antigen is as yet unknown.

This TCR was sampled from a man aged 18 to 29 who had mild COVID-19 (a few samples of this study predate the infection). Cell type and time point are not known. Specimen: PBMCs or a T cell subset sorted from them (not recorded which). This chain joins TRBV7-9 and TRBJ1-1, with D unresolved. The chain's CDR3 is CASSLGYTEAFF. Written as DNA, the CDR3 is TGTGCCAGCAGCTTAGGTTACACTGAAGCTTTCTTT.